The following is a TCR beta chain sequence with its context. The target antigen is unknown. A read error may be the cause here, since a much bigger clone is one base away. The data belong to a study of T-cell reconstitution after alpha-beta-depleted transplantation in children. This CDR3 comprises 13 residues. The study, taken as a whole, reports: T-cell counts and diversity at one year following transplant were attributed mainly to newly produced T cells. Several hundred expanded graft clones reportedly were the source of alpha-beta T cells about two months after transplant.

Unique molecular identifiers were built into the TCRbeta library. TCRdb re-analysed the PCR reads in MiXCR, keeping a single row per CDR3 protein. Of around 500,000 distinct CDR3 sequences detected, 20% to 25% appear once; the ten largest clones hold around 14%. This chain joins TRBV12-3 or TRBV12-4 and TRBJ1-5; maybe TRBD1 (6 bases). The receptor's source is a boy under two years old who had a stem cell transplant for acute myeloid leukemia, so the T cells may come from the graft donor. Sequencing used PBMCs, mostly from graft donor cells, obtained 360 days after TCRalphabeta/CD19-depleted stem cell transplant. CDR3 protein: CASSPRGIQLQHF. The DNA for the CDR3 is TGTGCCAGCAGTCCCAGGGGCATTCAGCTCCAGCATTTT.